This TCR beta chain derives from a study of human T cells and chemical hapten exposure. About the study: While the approximately 25-week study was under way, patients received diphenylcyclopropenone on the scalp every week.

Germline loops: CDR1 SGDLS, CDR2 YYNGEE. This CDR3 region has 14 residues. V was shortened by 2 bases and J by 6 bases, with 9 bases between the two germline ends. TCRdb fed the RACE reads into MiXCR, producing one record per CDR3 protein. The sample consists of 350,000 to 450,000 distinct CDR3 sequences, approximately 5% of them appearing once. Time point denoted: pre-sensitization, week 0. Treatment: therapeutic diphenylcyclopropenone sensitization with weekly scalp DPC. The material was whole blood, obtained in connection with sensitization to the hapten diphenylcyclopropenone (DPC). This rearrangement joins TRBV9 to TRBJ1-6; D gene unclear. This clonotype originated in a woman between 45 and 60 years old with alopecia areata. Some clones in this sample may be carry-over from other donors' samples. CDR3 nucleotides: TGTGCCAGCAGCGTCTTCGAGGGTAATTCACCCCTCCACTTT. Translated: CASSVFEGNSPLHF.